These 10 T cell receptor beta chains originate from one sample sequenced in a study of spatial heterogeneity in lung cancer. TCRdb redid the calling of the 5' RACE reads with MiXCR, one entry per CDR3 protein. In the table there are about 1,500 distinct CDR3 sequences, roughly 10% of which are singletons. Time point described: sample taken at primary tumor resection. Study-wide findings and caveats: For expanded intratumoral alpha and beta TCRs, counts tracked tumor mutation counts.

Their antigens are not known. The specimen comprised lung tumor tissue, sampled at surgery. The receptors originated from a female donor with early-stage non-small cell lung cancer.

By proportion, this clonotype is large (0.1 to 1%). This rearrangement joins TRBV27 to TRBJ2-1; possibly TRBD1 for D (6 bases). The germline V gene has CDR1 MNHEY and CDR2 SMNVEV (reference sequence). With 5 bases removed from V and 4 bases from J, the gap between germline ends came to 15 bases. This CDR3 is built from 15 residues. The CDR3 is CASSVTRDTYNEQFF. For the CDR3, the DNA is TGTGCCAGCAGTGTAACACGGGACACATACAATGAGCAGTTCTTC.

This clonotype appeared many times. The germline gene is not matched at one end of the junction; a read error may be the cause. The J gene is TRBJ2-1, the V gene TRBV7-9; 14 bases are a match to TRBD2. This CDR3 is 13 amino acids long. Germline V gene sequence: CDR1 SEHNR, CDR2 FQNEAQ (reference sequence). CDR3 residues: CASSPGTSGRFTF. CDR3 sequence (DNA): TGTGCCAGCAGCCCCGGGACTAGCGGGAGATTTACCTTC.

At least ten counts were recorded for this clonotype. The rearrangement links TRBV24-1 to TRBJ2-3; possibly TRBD2 for D (6 bases). V lost 9 bases, J lost 2 bases, and 14 bases lay in between. CDR1 and CDR2 (germline): KGHDR, SFDVKD. This CDR3 is 14 amino acids long. Here the CDR3 DNA reads TGTGCCACCGAGGCGGGGTCGGACACAGATACGCAGTATTTT. Encoded protein: CATEAGSDTDTQYF.

Relative to its sample, this clonotype is medium-sized. The rearrangement links TRBV23-1 to TRBJ2-5, with TRBD1 matching 12 bases. TRBV23-1 is an open reading frame whose function is uncertain. The V gene end was trimmed by 8 bases and the J gene end by 5 bases; junction bases not matched to a gene: 6. CDR3 size: 14 residues. The DNA of the CDR3 is TGCGCCAGCGCCGGGACAGGGGGCCGGGAGACCCAGTACTTC. Its protein product is CASAGTGGRETQYF.

This clonotype was seen a few times. The CDR3 region has the DNA TGTGCCATCAGTGACAGGGTGAACACTGAAGCTTTCTTT. Amino acid sequence: CAISDRVNTEAFF. J is TRBJ1-1 and V is TRBV10-3; tentative D call: TRBD1 (5 bases). Trimming left V 3 bases short and J 0 bases short, with 5 bases between. CDR1 is ENHRY and CDR2 is SYGVKD in the germline V gene. This CDR3 is 13 amino acids long.

This clonotype is termed medium-sized. The chain carries TRBV4-2 and TRBJ2-3, with 8 bases that match TRBD2. Germline V lookup: CDR1 LGHNA, CDR2 YNFKEQ. The CDR3 is 18 residues long. The junction had 17 bases not matched to a gene; V was cut back by 0 bases and J by 9 bases. CDR3 sequence (DNA): TGTGCCAGCAGCCAAGAGGCTGTCGGGGGGGGCGGTTTCGGAACGCAGTATTTT. Translated: CASSQEAVGGGGFGTQYF.

This clonotype is classed as medium-sized. The chain uses TRBV20-1 and TRBJ1-1; possible D gene TRBD1, 6 bases. CDR3 length: 14 amino acids. Germline loops: CDR1 DFQATT, CDR2 SNEGSKA (reference sequence). V was cut by 5 bases and J by 1 base, with 14 bases left in between. The CDR3 region is CSAFRGARNTEAFF. In DNA, the CDR3 is TGCAGTGCTTTCCGGGGGGCTAGGAACACTGAAGCTTTCTTT.

This clonotype was found a few times. J is TRBJ2-3 and V is TRBV7-9; 9 bases fit TRBD2. J was trimmed by 8 bases and V by 4 bases; bases with no gene match: 10. The CDR3 has 15 amino acids. Per germline, CDR1 SEHNR and CDR2 FQNEAQ (reference sequence). The CDR3 nucleotides are TGTGCCAGCAGCTCGACAGCGGGGGGCCTGGGTACGCAGTATTTT. It yields the protein CASSSTAGGLGTQYF.

This clonotype is medium-sized (0.01 to 0.1%) by share. V gene TRBV5-1 combines with J gene TRBJ2-5; TRBD1 might be the D (5 bases). CDR1 SGHRS and CDR2 YFSETQ come from the germline V gene. V lost 4 bases to trimming and J lost 4 bases, with 17 bases between them. The CDR3 loop spans 15 amino acids. This CDR3 reads CASSPPGRSGETQYF. CDR3 DNA sequence: TGCGCCAGCAGCCCCCCAGGGCGGTCGGGAGAGACCCAGTACTTC.

This clonotype is large in the sample. The junction departs from the called germline gene at one end, perhaps through a read error. The genes are TRBV20-1 and TRBJ2-7; tentatively, D is TRBD1 (7 bases). Germline V gives CDR1 DFQATT, CDR2 SNEGSKA (reference sequence). The CDR3 is 17 amino acids. This CDR3 reads CSARPLDSTETARGVLF. The CDR3 nucleotides are TGCAGTGCTAGACCCCTGGATAGCACCGAGACTGCCAGGGGGGTCCTATTC.